Following are 12 T cell receptor beta chains from one sample sequenced in a study of read filtering for tumor transcriptome and immune sequencing. This library used around 400 ng RNA and molecular barcoded adaptors spanning alpha/delta and beta/gamma chains. TCRdb reprocessed the reads with MiXCR, giving one entry per CDR3 protein. Found here are about 46,000 distinct CDR3 sequences, roughly 20% of them singletons; the top ten hold roughly 37%. Material: a population of CD138-negative cells sorted from bone marrow. Every receptor here comes from a donor aged 40 or over with multiple myeloma.

This clonotype has ten or more counts. The chain recombines TRBV29-1 with TRBJ2-7; 7 bases match TRBD1. The CDR3 is made up of 14 amino acids. The germline V gene encodes CDR1 SQVTM and CDR2 ANQGSEA. The ends lost 6 bases at V and 6 bases at J; junction bases unmatched: 14. The CDR3 nucleotides read TGCAGCGTGACAGTACAGGGGACGGGATCCGAGCAGTACTTC. Its protein product is CSVTVQGTGSEQYF.

This clonotype has ten or more counts. The V and J genes are TRBV6-2 or TRBV6-3 and TRBJ2-7; D is unresolved. The V gene lost 8 bases and the J gene lost 0 bases, with 20 bases spanning the gap. The V gene's germline CDR1 is MNHEY and CDR2 SVGEGT. The CDR3 has 16 residues. CDR3 loop: CASARVGVSLSYEQYF. The CDR3 coding sequence is TGTGCCAGCGCAAGGGTTGGCGTCTCTCTCTCCTACGAGCAGTACTTC.

The chain is built from TRBV5-4 and TRBJ2-2; D is uncertain. V dropped 0 bases and J dropped 5 bases, with 8 bases sitting between them. The CDR3 spans 14 residues. Germline values: CDR1 SGHNT, CDR2 YYREEE (reference sequence). The CDR3 here is CASSLAFSTGELFF. CDR3 sequence (DNA): TGTGCCAGCAGCTTGGCCTTTTCGACCGGGGAGCTGTTTTTT.

This clonotype was counted between two and nine times. A far larger clone is just one base off, so this is likely a read error. The DNA for the CDR3 is TGTGCCAGCAGTTATATGGGGACACCGGGAAAGTTGAACACTGAAGCTTTCTTT. Translated: CASSYMGTPGKLNTEAFF. The chain links TRBV6-5 to TRBJ1-1, with D perhaps TRBD1 (6 bases). Trimming removed 3 bases from V and 0 bases from J, with 20 bases in between. Germline loops: CDR1 MNHEY, CDR2 SVGAGI. CDR3 length: 18 amino acids.

About this clonotype: A much larger clone differs by one base, so this may be a read error. The chain uses TRBV11-2 and TRBJ2-5; the D gene is possibly TRBD2 (5 bases). Germline CDR1 and CDR2: SGHAT and FQNNGV. The V gene lost 7 bases and the J gene lost 5 bases, with 14 bases spanning the gap. The CDR3 totals 13 residues. In DNA, the CDR3 is TGTGCCAGCAACCCCGGGGTCGACGAGACCCAGTACTTC. This encodes CASNPGVDETQYF.

The rearrangement uses TRBV7-2 and TRBJ2-7, with 10 bases matching TRBD2. J lost 7 bases, V lost 4 bases, and 7 bases had no gene match. The CDR3 has 14 amino acids. Germline V gene data show CDR1 as SGHTA and CDR2 as FQGNSA. The CDR3 DNA follows: TGTGCCAGCAGCTCCAGGACTAGCGGAAAAGAGCAGTACTTC. Protein: CASSSRTSGKEQYF. The whole variable domain, remainder taken from reference TRBV7-2 and TRBJ2-7, is GAGVSQSPSNKVTEKGKDVELRCDPISGHTALYWYRQSLGQGLEFLIYFQGNSAPDKSGLPSDRFSAERTGGSVSTLTIQRTQQEDSAVYLCASSSRTSGKEQYFGPGTRLTVT.

This clonotype was seen many times. This chain joins TRBV20-1 and TRBJ2-7, with 10 bases identical to TRBD2. CDR1 is DFQATT, CDR2 SNEGSKA, per germline (reference sequence). The CDR3 loop spans 14 amino acids. V lost 4 bases to trimming and J lost 2 bases; unmatched junction nucleotides: 5. CDR3 DNA: TGCAGTGCTATTGGACTAGCGGAACCCTACGAGCAGTACTTC. Translation gives CSAIGLAEPYEQYF.

There are a few counts of this clonotype. The J gene is TRBJ2-7, the V gene TRBV2, with D possibly matching TRBD2 (6 bases). Looked up from germline, CDR1 is SNHLY and CDR2 is FYNNEI. The CDR3 sequence is 12 residues long. V lost 6 bases and J lost 6, with 12 bases in between. The CDR3 DNA reads TGTGCCAGCAGGATGTCCGGGGGCGAGCAGTACTTC. It encodes CASRMSGGEQYF.

The chain employs TRBV11-2 and TRBJ2-2; a weak D match, TRBD2 (5 bases). Germline loops: CDR1 SGHAT, CDR2 FQNNGV. This CDR3 spans 15 amino acids. V was trimmed by 1 base and J by 2 bases, leaving 8 bases between them. The CDR3 bases are TGTGCCAGCAGCTTAGGAGGGAGCAACACCGGGGAGCTGTTTTTT. Encoded protein: CASSLGGSNTGELFF.

A few counts support this clonotype. The chain has TRBV15 and TRBJ1-2; the D is unclear. V was shortened by 0 bases and J by 6 bases, with 11 bases between the two germline ends. Germline CDR1 and CDR2: LNHNV and YYDKDF (reference sequence). This CDR3 is 14 amino acids long. The DNA of the CDR3 is TGTGCCACCAGCAGAGATCTGGCCACCGATGGCTACACCTTC. Translation gives CATSRDLATDGYTF.

CDR3 sequence: CASSFIDTQYF. In nucleotides, the CDR3 is TGCGCCAGCAGCTTCATAGATACGCAGTATTTT. The rearrangement links TRBV5-1 to TRBJ2-3, with D unresolved. The CDR3 has 11 residues. The V end lost 2 bases, the J end lost 5 bases, and 3 bases lay between the germline ends. Germline V CDR1 and CDR2: SGHRS, YFSETQ.

This clonotype was recorded at least ten times. The CDR3 bases are TGTGCCAGCAGTTCAAGGGGTATGGGCAATCAGCCCCAGCATTTT. Translated, it gives CASSSRGMGNQPQHF. V usage is TRBV6-2 or TRBV6-3 and J usage is TRBJ1-5; D is perhaps TRBD1 (5 bases). The CDR3 has 15 residues. V was trimmed by 4 bases and J by 2 bases, leaving 12 bases between them. Germline V gene data show CDR1 as MNHEY and CDR2 as SVGEGT.